A single TCR beta chain is shown here with its context. As originally analysed: Amplifying reference gene primers gave estimates of nucleated cell counts. Sequencing used immunoSEQ multiplex PCR; TCRdb keeps in-frame clones, though not all of them. The V and J calls and the clone size are those of that table, but D and trimming were determined from the DNA. The data contain tens of thousands of clones, 65% to 80% of them singletons. Germline CDR1 is MNHNS and CDR2 is SASEGT. The V segment lost 0 bases and the J segment 5 bases; nucleotides outside the gene matches: 13. The length of the CDR3 is 18 residues. This sample stems from a study of blood T cell repertoires in COVID-19.

This TCR came from a man between 60 and 75 years old with active or convalescent COVID-19. The sequenced sample consisted of peripheral blood. V is TRBV6-1 and J is TRBJ1-2, with 9 bases fitting TRBD1. The CDR3 coding sequence is TGTGCCAGCAGTGAAGCAGGACTTTGGGACAGGGTATGGTATGGCTACACCTTC. Translated: CASSEAGLWDRVWYGYTF.